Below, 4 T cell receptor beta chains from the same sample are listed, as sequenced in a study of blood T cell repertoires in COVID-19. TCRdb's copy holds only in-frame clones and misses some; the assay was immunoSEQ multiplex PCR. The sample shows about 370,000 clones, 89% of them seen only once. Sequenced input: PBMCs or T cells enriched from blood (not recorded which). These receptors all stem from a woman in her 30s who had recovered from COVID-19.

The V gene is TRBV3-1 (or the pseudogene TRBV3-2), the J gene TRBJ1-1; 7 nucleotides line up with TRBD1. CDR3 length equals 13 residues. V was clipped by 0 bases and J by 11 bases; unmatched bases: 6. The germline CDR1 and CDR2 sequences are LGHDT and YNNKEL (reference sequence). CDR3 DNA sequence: TGTGCCAGCAGCCAAGAAGGTGCAGGGGGGGCTTTCTTT. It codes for CASSQEGAGGAFF.

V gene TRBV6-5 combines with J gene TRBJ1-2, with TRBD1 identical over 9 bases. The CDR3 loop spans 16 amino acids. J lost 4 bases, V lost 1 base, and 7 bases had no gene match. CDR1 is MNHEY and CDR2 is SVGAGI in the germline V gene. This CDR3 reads CASSYLDRGSFYGYTF. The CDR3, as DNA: TGTGCCAGCAGTTACTTAGACAGGGGGAGCTTCTATGGCTACACCTTC.

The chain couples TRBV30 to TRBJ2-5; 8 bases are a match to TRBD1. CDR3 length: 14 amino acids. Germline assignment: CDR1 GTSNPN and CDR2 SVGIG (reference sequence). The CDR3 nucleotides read TGTGCGTTGGAGCCCGGGACAGGACAAGAGACCCAGTACTTC. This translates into CALEPGTGQETQYF.

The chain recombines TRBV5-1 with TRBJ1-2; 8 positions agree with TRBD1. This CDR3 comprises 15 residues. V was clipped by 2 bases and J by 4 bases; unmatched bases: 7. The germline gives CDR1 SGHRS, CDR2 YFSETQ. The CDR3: CASSFGLQGAYGYTF. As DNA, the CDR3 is TGCGCCAGCAGCTTTGGTTTGCAGGGGGCCTATGGCTACACCTTC.